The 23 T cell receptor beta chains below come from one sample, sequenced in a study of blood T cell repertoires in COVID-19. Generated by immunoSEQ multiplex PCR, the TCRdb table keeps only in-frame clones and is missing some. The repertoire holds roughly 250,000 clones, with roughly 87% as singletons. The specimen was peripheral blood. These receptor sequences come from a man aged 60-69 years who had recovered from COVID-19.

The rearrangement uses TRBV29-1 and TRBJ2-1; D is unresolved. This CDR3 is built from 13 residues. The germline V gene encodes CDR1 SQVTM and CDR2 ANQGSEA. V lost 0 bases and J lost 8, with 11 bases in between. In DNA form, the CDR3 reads TGCAGCGTTGAAGATCCACACGTCGATGAGCAGTTCTTC. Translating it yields CSVEDPHVDEQFF.

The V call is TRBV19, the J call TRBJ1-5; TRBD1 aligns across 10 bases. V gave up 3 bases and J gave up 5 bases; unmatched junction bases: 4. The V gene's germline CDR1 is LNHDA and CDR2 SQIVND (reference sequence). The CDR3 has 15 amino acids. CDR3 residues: CASSIPGQGYQPQHF. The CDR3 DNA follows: TGTGCCAGTAGTATTCCGGGACAGGGGTATCAGCCCCAGCATTTT.

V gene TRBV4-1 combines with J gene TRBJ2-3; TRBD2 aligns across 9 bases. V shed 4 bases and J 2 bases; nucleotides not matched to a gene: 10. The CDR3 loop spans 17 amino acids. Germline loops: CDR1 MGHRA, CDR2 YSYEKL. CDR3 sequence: CASSLTQAGGNTDTQYF. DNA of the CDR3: TGCGCCAGCAGCCTGACCCAAGCGGGGGGAAACACAGATACGCAGTATTTT.

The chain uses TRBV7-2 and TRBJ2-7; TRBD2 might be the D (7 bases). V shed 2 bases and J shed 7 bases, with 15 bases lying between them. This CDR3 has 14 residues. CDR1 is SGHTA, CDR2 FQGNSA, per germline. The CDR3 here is CASSLLGGAQEQYF. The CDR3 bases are TGTGCCAGCAGCTTACTGGGGGGGGCGCAGGAGCAGTACTTC. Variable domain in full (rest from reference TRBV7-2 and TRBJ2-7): GAGVSQSPSNKVTEKGKDVELRCDPISGHTALYWYRQSLGQGLEFLIYFQGNSAPDKSGLPSDRFSAERTGGSVSTLTIQRTQQEDSAVYLCASSLLGGAQEQYFGPGTRLTVT.

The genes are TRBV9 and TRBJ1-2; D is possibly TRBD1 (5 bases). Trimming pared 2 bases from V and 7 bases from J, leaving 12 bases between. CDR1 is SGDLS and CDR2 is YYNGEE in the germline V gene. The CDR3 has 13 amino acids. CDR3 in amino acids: CASSVGLPFGYTF. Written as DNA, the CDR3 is TGTGCCAGCAGCGTGGGACTTCCTTTTGGCTACACCTTC.

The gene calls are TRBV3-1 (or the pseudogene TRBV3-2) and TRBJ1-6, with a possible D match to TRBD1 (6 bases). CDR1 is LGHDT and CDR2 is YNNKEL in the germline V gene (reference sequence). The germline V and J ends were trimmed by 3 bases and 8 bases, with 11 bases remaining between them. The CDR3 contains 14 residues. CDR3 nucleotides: TGTGCCAGCAGCCAGACAGGATGGGATTCACCCCTCCACTTT. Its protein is CASSQTGWDSPLHF.

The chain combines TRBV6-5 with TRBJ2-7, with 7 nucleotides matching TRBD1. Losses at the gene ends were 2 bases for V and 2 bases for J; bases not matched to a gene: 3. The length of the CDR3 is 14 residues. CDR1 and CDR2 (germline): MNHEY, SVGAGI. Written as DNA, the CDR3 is TGTGCCAGCAGTTACCAGGGACAGACCTACGAGCAGTACTTC. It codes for CASSYQGQTYEQYF.

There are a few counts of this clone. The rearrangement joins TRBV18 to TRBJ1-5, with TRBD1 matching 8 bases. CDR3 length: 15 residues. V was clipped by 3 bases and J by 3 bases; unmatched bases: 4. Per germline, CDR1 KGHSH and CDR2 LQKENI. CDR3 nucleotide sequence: TGTGCCAGCTCACCGCAGGGGGCAGTCAATCAGCCCCAGCATTTT. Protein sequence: CASSPQGAVNQPQHF.

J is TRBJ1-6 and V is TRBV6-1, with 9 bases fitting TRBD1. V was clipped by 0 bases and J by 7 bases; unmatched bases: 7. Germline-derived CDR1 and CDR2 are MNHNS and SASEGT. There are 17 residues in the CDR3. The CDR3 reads CASSEARWTGENSPLHF. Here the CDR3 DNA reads TGTGCCAGCAGTGAAGCGCGGTGGACAGGGGAAAATTCACCCCTCCACTTT.

CDR3 sequence reads: CAWSGGPYEQYF. CDR3 DNA: TGTGCCTGGAGCGGAGGGCCCTACGAGCAGTACTTC. The V call is TRBV30, the J call TRBJ2-7; TRBD2 might be the D (6 bases). The germline gives CDR1 GTSNPN, CDR2 SVGIG (reference sequence). V lost 3 bases to trimming and J lost 2 bases, with 8 bases between them. This CDR3 contains 12 residues. Using reference TRBV30 and TRBJ2-7 for the parts outside the CDR3, the full variable domain is SQTIHQWPATLVQPVGSPLSLECTVEGTSNPNLYWYRQAAGRGLQLLFYSVGIGQISSEVPQNLSASRPQDRQFILSSKKLLLSDSGFYLCAWSGGPYEQYFGPGTRLTVT.

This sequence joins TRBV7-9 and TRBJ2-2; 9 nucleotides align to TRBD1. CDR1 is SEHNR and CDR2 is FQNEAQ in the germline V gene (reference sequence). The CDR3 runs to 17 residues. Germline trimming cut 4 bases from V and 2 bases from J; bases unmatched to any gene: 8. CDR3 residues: CASSSDVGQGNTGELFF. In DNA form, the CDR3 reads TGTGCCAGCAGCTCAGACGTGGGACAGGGTAACACCGGGGAGCTGTTTTTT.

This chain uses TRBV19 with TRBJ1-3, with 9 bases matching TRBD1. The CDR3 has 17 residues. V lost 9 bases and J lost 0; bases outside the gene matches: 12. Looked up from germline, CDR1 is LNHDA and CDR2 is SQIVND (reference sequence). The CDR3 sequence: CASDPGQGLGSGNTIYF. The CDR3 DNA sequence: TGTGCCAGCGACCCGGGACAGGGACTCGGCTCTGGAAACACCATATATTTT.

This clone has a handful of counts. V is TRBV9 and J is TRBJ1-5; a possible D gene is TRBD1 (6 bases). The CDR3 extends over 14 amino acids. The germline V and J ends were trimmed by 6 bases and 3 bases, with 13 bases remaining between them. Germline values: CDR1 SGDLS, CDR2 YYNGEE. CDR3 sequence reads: CASTPGATNQPQHF. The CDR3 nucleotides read TGTGCCAGCACCCCAGGGGCCACCAATCAGCCCCAGCATTTT.

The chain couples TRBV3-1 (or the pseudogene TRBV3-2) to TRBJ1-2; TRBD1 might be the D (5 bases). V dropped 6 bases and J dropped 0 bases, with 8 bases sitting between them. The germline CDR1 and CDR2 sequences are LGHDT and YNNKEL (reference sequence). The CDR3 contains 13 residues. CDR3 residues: CASRMTANYGYTF. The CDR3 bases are TGTGCCAGCAGGATGACAGCTAACTATGGCTACACCTTC.

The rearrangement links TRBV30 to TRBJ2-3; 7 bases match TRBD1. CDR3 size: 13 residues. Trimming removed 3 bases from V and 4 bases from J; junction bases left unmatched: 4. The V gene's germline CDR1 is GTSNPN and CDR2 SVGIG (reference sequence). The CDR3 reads CAWSVQGADTQYF. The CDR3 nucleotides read TGTGCCTGGAGCGTGCAGGGGGCAGATACGCAGTATTTT.

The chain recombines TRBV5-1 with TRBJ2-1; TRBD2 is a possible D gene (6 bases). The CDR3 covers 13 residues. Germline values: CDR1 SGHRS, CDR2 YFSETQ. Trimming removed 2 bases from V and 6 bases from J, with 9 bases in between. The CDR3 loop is CASSLSSVNEQFF. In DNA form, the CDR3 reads TGCGCCAGCAGCTTATCTAGCGTCAATGAGCAGTTCTTC. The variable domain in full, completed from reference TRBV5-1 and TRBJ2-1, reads KAGVTQTPRYLIKTRGQQVTLSCSPISGHRSVSWYQQTPGQGLQFLFEYFSETQRNKGNFPGRFSGRQFSNSRSEMNVSTLELGDSALYLCASSLSSVNEQFFGPGTRLTVL.

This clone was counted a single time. CDR3 loop: CASSFAQGYEQYF. In DNA form, the CDR3 reads TGTGCCAGCAGTTTCGCCCAGGGCTACGAGCAGTACTTC. V gene TRBV12-3 or TRBV12-4 combines with J gene TRBJ2-7, with D perhaps matching TRBD1 (5 bases). The CDR3 is made up of 13 amino acids. V dropped 3 bases and J dropped 3 bases, with 9 bases sitting between them.

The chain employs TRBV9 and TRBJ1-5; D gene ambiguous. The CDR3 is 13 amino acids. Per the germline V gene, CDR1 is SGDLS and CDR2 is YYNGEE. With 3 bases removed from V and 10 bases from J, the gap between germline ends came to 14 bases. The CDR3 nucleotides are TGTGCCAGCAGCGCGGGATCAACCCAACCCCAGCATTTT. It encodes CASSAGSTQPQHF.

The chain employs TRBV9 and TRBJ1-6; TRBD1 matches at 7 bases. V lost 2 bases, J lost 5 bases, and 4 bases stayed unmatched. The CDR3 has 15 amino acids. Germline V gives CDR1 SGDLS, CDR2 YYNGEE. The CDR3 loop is CASSVDRVDNSPLHF. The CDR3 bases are TGTGCCAGCAGCGTCGACAGGGTGGATAATTCACCCCTCCACTTT.

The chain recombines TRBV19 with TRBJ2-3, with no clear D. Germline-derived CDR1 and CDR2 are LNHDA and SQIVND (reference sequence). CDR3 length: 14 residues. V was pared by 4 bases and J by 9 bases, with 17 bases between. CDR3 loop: CASSTPSPLATQYF. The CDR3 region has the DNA TGTGCCAGTAGTACCCCATCCCCTTTAGCCACGCAGTATTTT.

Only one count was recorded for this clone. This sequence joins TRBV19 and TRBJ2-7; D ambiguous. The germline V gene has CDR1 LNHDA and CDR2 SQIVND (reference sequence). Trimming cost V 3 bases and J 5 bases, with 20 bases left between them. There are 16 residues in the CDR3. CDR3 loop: CASSIWVSQAKHEQYF. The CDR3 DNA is TGTGCCAGTAGTATTTGGGTGAGCCAGGCTAAACACGAGCAGTACTTC.

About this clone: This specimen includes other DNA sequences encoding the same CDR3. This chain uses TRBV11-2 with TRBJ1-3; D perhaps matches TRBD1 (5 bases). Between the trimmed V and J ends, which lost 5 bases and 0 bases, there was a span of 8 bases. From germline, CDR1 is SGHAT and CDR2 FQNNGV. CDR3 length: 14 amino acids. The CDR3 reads CASSPGGSGNTIYF. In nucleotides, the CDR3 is TGTGCCAGCAGCCCCGGGGGCTCTGGAAACACCATATATTTT.

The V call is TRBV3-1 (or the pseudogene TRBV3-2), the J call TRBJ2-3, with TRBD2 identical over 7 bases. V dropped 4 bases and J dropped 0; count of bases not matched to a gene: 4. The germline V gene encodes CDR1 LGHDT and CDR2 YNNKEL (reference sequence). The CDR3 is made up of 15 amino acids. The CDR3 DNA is TGTGCCAGCAGCCTAAGAGCGGGGAGCACAGATACGCAGTATTTT. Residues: CASSLRAGSTDTQYF.